Below, one TCR beta chain is given with its context. Its specificity is not known. Assay: immunoSEQ multiplex PCR; the TCRdb copy retains only in-frame clones and omits some. In the table there are approximately 1,500,000 clones, under 99% of which are singletons. The data stem from a study of shared clonotypes between healthy human individuals. The overall study: Aged 18 to 49, the donors were two women and a few men. Used for every donor were three CD4 naive, three CD4 memory, two CD8 naive and one CD8 memory plate.

Study-wide results and limits: There were few donors, and this limited the genetic and exposure-history diversity represented. Read depth was anticipated to influence clonotype sharing among donors.

The CDR3 covers 15 residues. The V end lost 6 bases, the J end lost 5 bases, and 17 bases lay between the germline ends. CDR1 and CDR2 (germline): SGHRS, YFSETQ. The chain links TRBV5-1 to TRBJ1-4; D might be TRBD1 (6 bases). Input material: naive CD4+ T cells sorted from blood. Subset here: CD45RA+ positively selected. The receptor comes from a man younger than 45 in good health. This CDR3 reads CASIPGTGRNEKLFF. In DNA form, the CDR3 reads TGCGCCAGCATCCCCGGTACAGGGAGGAATGAAAAACTGTTTTTT.